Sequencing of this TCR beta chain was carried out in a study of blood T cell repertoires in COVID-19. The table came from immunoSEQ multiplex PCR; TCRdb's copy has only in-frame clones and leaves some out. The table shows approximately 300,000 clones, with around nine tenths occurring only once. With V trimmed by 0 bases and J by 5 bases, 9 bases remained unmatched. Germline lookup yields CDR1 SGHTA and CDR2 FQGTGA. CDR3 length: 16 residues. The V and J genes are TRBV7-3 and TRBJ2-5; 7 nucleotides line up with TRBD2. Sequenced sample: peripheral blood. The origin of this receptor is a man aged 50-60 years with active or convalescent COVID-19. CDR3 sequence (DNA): TGTGCCAGCAGCTTAACTGGGGGAGGGCCGCGGGAGACCCAGTACTTC. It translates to CASSLTGGGPRETQYF.